The 21 T cell receptor beta chains below come from one sample, sequenced in a study of cytomegalovirus exposure and HLA in healthy donors (dated by TCRdb to about 2017). Receptors were amplified or captured by the immunoSEQ multiplex PCR assay. The multiplex PCR relied on a mix of 60 forward primers for TCR Vbeta segments and 13 reverse primers for TCR Jbeta segments. This immuneACCESS table, as held by TCRdb, lists in-frame sequences with V and J called but not all clones. Of the missing ones, under half trace to an unresolved V gene in checked studies; the others have no known cause. A total of some 170,000 clones appear in this sample, about 72% of them only once. Around 3.5% of the sample goes to the ten largest clones. The sequenced sample consisted of PBMCs. The receptor set was obtained from a man aged 30 to 45 in good health and CMV-seropositive.

This chain links TRBV15 with TRBJ2-3; 9 nucleotides line up with TRBD1. CDR3 length equals 16 residues. Trimming took 1 base from V and 4 from J; bases not matched to a gene: 6. Germline lookup yields CDR1 LNHNV and CDR2 YYDKDF (reference sequence). For the CDR3, the DNA is TGTGCCACCAGCAGAGGACAGGGGGGGGCCGCAGATACGCAGTATTTT. It is translated as CATSRGQGGAADTQYF.

This rearrangement joins TRBV6-1 to TRBJ1-5; 10 bases line up with TRBD1. The germline V gene has CDR1 MNHNS and CDR2 SASEGT. V trimming: 4 bases; J trimming: 2 bases; junction bases outside the gene matches: 8. The CDR3 loop spans 17 amino acids. This CDR3 reads CASSAFRDRGRNQPQHF. The CDR3 DNA reads as TGTGCCAGCAGTGCTTTCCGGGACAGGGGTCGCAATCAGCCCCAGCATTTT.

The chain combines TRBV9 with TRBJ1-4; D may be TRBD1 (6 bases). V lost 3 bases to trimming and J lost 5 bases, with 14 bases between them. This CDR3 is built from 15 residues. Per germline, CDR1 SGDLS and CDR2 YYNGEE. The CDR3 reads CASSASGTPNEKLFF. CDR3 bases: TGTGCCAGCAGCGCCTCCGGGACACCAAATGAAAAACTGTTTTTT.

There are a few counts of this clone. The chain uses TRBV14 and TRBJ1-6; possibly TRBD1 for D (6 bases). Germline loops: CDR1 SGHDN, CDR2 FVKESK. CDR3 size: 12 residues. Between the trimmed V and J ends, which lost 6 bases and 14 bases, there was a span of 14 bases. This CDR3 reads CASSGRGWSLHF. CDR3 nucleotide sequence: TGTGCCAGCAGTGGCAGGGGATGGTCCCTCCACTTT.

The chain links TRBV28 to TRBJ2-7; 10 nucleotides match TRBD1. Losses at the gene ends were 2 bases for V and 4 bases for J; bases not matched to a gene: 8. This CDR3 is 16 amino acids long. Germline V gene lookup returns CDR1 MDHEN and CDR2 SYDVKM. CDR3 amino acids: CASSLTVRQGAYEQYF. The CDR3 DNA reads as TGTGCCAGCAGTTTAACGGTGAGACAGGGGGCTTACGAGCAGTACTTC.

V and J are TRBV19 and TRBJ1-5; TRBD1 aligns across 9 bases. This CDR3 has 14 amino acids. V lost 10 bases, J lost 2 bases, and 6 bases stayed unmatched. Germline V gene lookup returns CDR1 LNHDA and CDR2 SQIVND (reference sequence). CDR3 residues: CANCRTGGNQPQHF. The CDR3 nucleotides read TGTGCCAATTGCCGGACAGGGGGCAATCAGCCCCAGCATTTT. The full variable domain, in which reference TRBV19 and TRBJ1-5 provide the parts outside the CDR3, is DGGITQSPKYLFRKEGQNVTLSCEQNLNHDAMYWYRQDPGQGLRLIYYSQIVNDFQKGDIAEGYSVSREKKESFPLTVTSAQKNPTAFYLCANCRTGGNQPQHFGDGTRLSIL.

This chain uses TRBV19 with TRBJ2-7, with 10 bases aligning to TRBD1. Germline-derived CDR1 and CDR2 are LNHDA and SQIVND (reference sequence). The CDR3 totals 14 residues. V shed 8 bases and J 3 bases; nucleotides not matched to a gene: 7. CDR3 sequence (DNA): TGTGCCAGTTGCGCCGGGACAGGGGTCTACGAGCAGTACTTC. Its protein is CASCAGTGVYEQYF.

This sequence joins TRBV30 and TRBJ2-7, with D unclear. Germline V gene data show CDR1 as GTSNPN and CDR2 as SVGIG (reference sequence). Trimming removed 0 bases from V and 6 bases from J, with 9 bases in between. This CDR3 is built from 12 residues. The CDR3 bases are TGTGCCTGGAGTGTAGAGGTTTTCGAGCAGTACTTC. Protein product: CAWSVEVFEQYF. The full variable domain, with the rest looked up from reference TRBV30 and TRBJ2-7, is SQTIHQWPATLVQPVGSPLSLECTVEGTSNPNLYWYRQAAGRGLQLLFYSVGIGQISSEVPQNLSASRPQDRQFILSSKKLLLSDSGFYLCAWSVEVFEQYFGPGTRLTVT.

This chain uses TRBV5-1 with TRBJ1-1; D possibly corresponds to TRBD1 (6 bases). CDR3 length: 14 residues. Germline-derived CDR1 and CDR2 are SGHRS and YFSETQ. The ends were cut back, 4 bases at V and 4 bases at J, with 14 bases in the middle. CDR3: CASSRTPTGTEAFF. The DNA for the CDR3 is TGCGCCAGCAGCCGGACCCCGACAGGCACTGAAGCTTTCTTT. Full variable domain (remainder filled in from reference TRBV5-1 and TRBJ1-1): KAGVTQTPRYLIKTRGQQVTLSCSPISGHRSVSWYQQTPGQGLQFLFEYFSETQRNKGNFPGRFSGRQFSNSRSEMNVSTLELGDSALYLCASSRTPTGTEAFFGQGTRLTVV.

The chain joins TRBV6-1 to TRBJ2-7; D remains ambiguous. The V gene's germline CDR1 is MNHNS and CDR2 SASEGT. Trimming took 7 bases from V and 4 from J, leaving 17 bases between them. There are 14 residues in the CDR3. CDR3 coding DNA: TGTGCCAGCAACAAGAATGGAGTCGGGTACGAGCAGTACTTC. It codes for CASNKNGVGYEQYF.

This clone showed up just a few times. The V and J genes are TRBV9 and TRBJ2-3; D perhaps matches TRBD1 (5 bases). Trimming removed 1 base at V and 2 bases at J, with 14 bases between. This CDR3 spans 16 amino acids. CDR1 is SGDLS, CDR2 YYNGEE, per germline. The CDR3 is CASSVNIGANTDTQYF. Here the CDR3 DNA reads TGTGCCAGCAGCGTAAATATAGGGGCGAACACAGATACGCAGTATTTT.

The J gene is TRBJ2-5, the V gene TRBV4-1; 7 bases agree with TRBD1. J lost 1 base, V lost 0 bases, and 5 bases had no gene match. This CDR3 spans 16 amino acids. Germline loops: CDR1 MGHRA, CDR2 YSYEKL. The CDR3 here is CASSQDGDRRQETQYF. The CDR3, as DNA: TGCGCCAGCAGCCAAGATGGGGACAGACGCCAAGAGACCCAGTACTTC.

The chain joins TRBV11-3 to TRBJ2-1; 9 nucleotides match TRBD1. From germline, CDR1 is SGHNT and CDR2 YENEEA. Losses at the gene ends were 4 bases for V and 2 bases for J; bases not matched to a gene: 3. This CDR3 is built from 15 residues. CDR3 region: CASSSRTGAYNEQFF. CDR3 DNA: TGTGCCAGCAGCTCGAGGACAGGGGCCTACAATGAGCAGTTCTTC.

The chain recombines TRBV27 with TRBJ2-7; D is possibly TRBD2 (7 bases). The length of the CDR3 is 15 residues. Trimming took 5 bases from V and 0 from J, leaving 14 bases between them. The germline CDR1 and CDR2 sequences are MNHEY and SMNVEV (reference sequence). The DNA of the CDR3 is TGTGCCAGCAGTCTAAGGGGGGGCGGCTCCTACGAGCAGTACTTC. It translates to CASSLRGGGSYEQYF.

This chain links TRBV15 with TRBJ1-1, with 10 bases aligning to TRBD1. CDR3 length: 17 residues. Trimming removed 1 base from V and 4 bases from J; junction bases left unmatched: 9. CDR1 is LNHNV, CDR2 YYDKDF, per germline (reference sequence). CDR3 nucleotides: TGTGCCACCAGCAGAGGGACAGGGGGAGTTGGGAGCACTGAAGCTTTCTTT. It is translated as CATSRGTGGVGSTEAFF. The full variable domain, in which reference TRBV15 and TRBJ1-1 provide the parts outside the CDR3, is DAMVIQNPRYQVTQFGKPVTLSCSQTLNHNVMYWYQQKSSQAPKLLFHYYDKDFNNEADTPDNFQSRRPNTSFCFLDIRSPGLGDTAMYLCATSRGTGGVGSTEAFFGQGTRLTVV.

This chain links TRBV10-1 with TRBJ2-7, with TRBD1 matching 8 bases. Trimming took 7 bases from V and 4 from J; bases not matched to a gene: 6. The CDR3 totals 13 residues. Per germline, CDR1 WNHNN and CDR2 SYGVQD (reference sequence). CDR3: CASTFYRGYEQYF. Here the CDR3 DNA reads TGCGCCAGCACTTTTTACAGGGGGTACGAGCAGTACTTC.

This chain connects TRBV7-9 to TRBJ1-4, with a possible D match to TRBD1 (5 bases). Between the trimmed V and J ends, which lost 3 bases and 5 bases, there was a span of 13 bases. This CDR3 has 15 amino acids. Germline CDR1 reads SEHNR; CDR2 reads FQNEAQ (reference sequence). The DNA of the CDR3 is TGTGCCAGCAGCTTCGGACCCGCAGGGAATGAAAAACTGTTTTTT. Translating it yields CASSFGPAGNEKLFF.

The chain is built from TRBV5-5 and TRBJ1-2; possible D gene TRBD1, 5 bases. Germline V gene data show CDR1 as SGHKS and CDR2 as YYEKEE (reference sequence). V lost 2 bases, J lost 8 bases, and 7 bases lay in between. The CDR3 contains 11 residues. CDR3: CASSLGVGYTF. CDR3 bases: TGTGCCAGCAGCTTAGGGGTCGGCTACACCTTC.

This chain joins TRBV25-1 and TRBJ2-7; 11 positions match TRBD1. V gave up 1 base and J gave up 4 bases; unmatched junction bases: 3. Germline V gene data show CDR1 as MGHDK and CDR2 as SYGVNS. The length of the CDR3 is 15 residues. The CDR3 reads CASSESGQGVYEQYF. Written as DNA, the CDR3 is TGTGCCAGCAGTGAATCGGGACAGGGGGTATACGAGCAGTACTTC.

The chain joins TRBV5-1 to TRBJ2-7; D gene uncertain. Trimming took off 2 bases at V and 1 base at J, with 7 bases between the two ends. The CDR3 sequence is 13 residues long. Germline assignment: CDR1 SGHRS and CDR2 YFSETQ. The CDR3 region has the DNA TGCGCCAGCAGCTTACGGGTTTCCTACGAGCAGTACTTC. It specifies CASSLRVSYEQYF.

This chain joins TRBV5-4 and TRBJ1-1; D gene ambiguous. Trimming removed 4 bases at V and 1 base at J, with 8 bases between. CDR1 and CDR2 from the germline V gene are SGHNT and YYREEE (reference sequence). The CDR3 totals 13 residues. CDR3 protein: CASSTTGNTEAFF. CDR3 DNA sequence: TGTGCCAGCAGCACAACGGGGAACACTGAAGCTTTCTTT.